This TCR beta chain was profiled in a study of T cells in Graves' hyperthyroidism and ophthalmopathy. Study results and caveats: Blood also held most thyroid clonotypes expanded beyond 0.001.

Authors of the study amplified TCR beta CDR3 regions from RNA transcripts. A first-round RT-PCR of the TCR CDR3 used the HTBI primer set. TCRdb re-analysed the multiplex PCR reads in MiXCR, keeping a single row per CDR3 protein. This sample has 95,000 to 100,000 distinct CDR3 sequences, with over 50% found just once. Details on this clonotype: The target antigen is unknown. A much larger clone lies a single base off, so this may be a read error.

Germline loops: CDR1 SEHNR, CDR2 FQNEAQ (reference sequence). CDR3 size: 13 residues. The sequence was obtained from a woman aged 35 to 49 with Graves' hyperthyroidism. The source material was blood. This rearrangement joins TRBV7-9 to TRBJ1-1; a possible D gene is TRBD1 (5 bases). The CDR3 DNA reads as TGTGCCAGCAGCGGGTCGTACGGGACTGAAGCTCTCTTT. This translates into CASSGSYGTEALF. The full variable domain, in which reference TRBV7-9 and TRBJ1-1 provide the parts outside the CDR3, is DTGVSQNPRHKITKRGQNVTFRCDPISEHNRLYWYRQTLGQGPEFLTYFQNEAQLEKSRLLSDRFSAERPKGSFSTLEIQRTEQGDSAMYLCASSGSYGTEALFGQGTRLTVV.